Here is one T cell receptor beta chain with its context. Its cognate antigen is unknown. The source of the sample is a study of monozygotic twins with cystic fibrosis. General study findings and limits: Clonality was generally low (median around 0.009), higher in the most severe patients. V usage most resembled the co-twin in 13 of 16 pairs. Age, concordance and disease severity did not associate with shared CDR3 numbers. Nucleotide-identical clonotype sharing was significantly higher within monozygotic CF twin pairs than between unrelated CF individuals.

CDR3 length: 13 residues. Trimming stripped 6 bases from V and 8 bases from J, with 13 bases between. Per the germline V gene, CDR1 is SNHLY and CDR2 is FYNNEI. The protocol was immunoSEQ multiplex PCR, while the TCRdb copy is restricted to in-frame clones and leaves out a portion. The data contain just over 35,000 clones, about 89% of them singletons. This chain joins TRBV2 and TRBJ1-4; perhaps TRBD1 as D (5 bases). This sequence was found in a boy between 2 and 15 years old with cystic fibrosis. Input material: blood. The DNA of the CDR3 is TGTGCCAGCAGCGGACAAACCCCAGAAAAACTGTTTTTT. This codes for CASSGQTPEKLFF. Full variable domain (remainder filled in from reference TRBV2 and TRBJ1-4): EPEVTQTPSHQVTQMGQEVILRCVPISNHLYFYWYRQILGQKVEFLVSFYNNEISEKSEIFDDQFSVERPDGSNFTLKIRSTKLEDSAMYFCASSGQTPEKLFFGSGTQLSVL.